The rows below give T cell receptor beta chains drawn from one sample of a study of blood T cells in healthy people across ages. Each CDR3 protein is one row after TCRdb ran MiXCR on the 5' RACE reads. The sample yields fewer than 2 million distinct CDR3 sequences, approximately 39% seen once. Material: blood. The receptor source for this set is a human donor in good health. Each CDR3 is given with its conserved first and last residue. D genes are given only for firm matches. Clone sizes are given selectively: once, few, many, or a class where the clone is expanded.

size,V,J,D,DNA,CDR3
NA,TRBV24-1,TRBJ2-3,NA,TGTGCCACCAGTGATAAGCCGGGCCTAACGCAGTATTTT,CATSDKPGLTQYF
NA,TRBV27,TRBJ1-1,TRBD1,TGTGCCAGCACCCGGCAGGGGGCACGGAACACTGAAGCTTTCTTT,CASTRQGARNTEAFF
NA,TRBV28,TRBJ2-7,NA,TGTGCCAGCAGTTTCCGCGGGGAAAGCCATTACGAGCAGTACTTC,CASSFRGESHYEQYF
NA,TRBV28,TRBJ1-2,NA,TGTGCCGGCAGTTTTGAGACAGCTTATGGCTACACCTTC,CAGSFETAYGYTF
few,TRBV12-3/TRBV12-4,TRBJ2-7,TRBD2,TGTGCCAGCAGTCCCGTCGTAAGCGGGGGCCCGCCTTACGAGCAGTACTTC,CASSPVVSGGPPYEQYF
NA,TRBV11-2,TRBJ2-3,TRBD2,TGTGCCGGCAGCTTCCTAGCGGGGGTAACCACAGATACGCAGTATTTT,CAGSFLAGVTTDTQYF
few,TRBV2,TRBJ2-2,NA,TGTGCCAGCAGTGCCTTGCCCGGGGAGCTGTTTTTT,CASSALPGELFF
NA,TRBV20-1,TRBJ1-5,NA,TGCAGTGCTTCCTCGGGACCGAGCAATCAGCCCCAGCATTTT,CSASSGPSNQPQHF
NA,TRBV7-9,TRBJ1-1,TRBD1,TGTGCCAGCAGCCGAGCTTGGACAGGGGGGACTGAAGCTTTCTTT,CASSRAWTGGTEAFF
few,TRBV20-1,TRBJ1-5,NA,TGCAGTGCTAGACTCCTGCGGAGCAATCAGCCCCAGCATTTT,CSARLLRSNQPQHF
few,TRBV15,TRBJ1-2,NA,TGTGCCACCAGCAGAGCAGGGAGTCCCTATGGCTACACCTTC,CATSRAGSPYGYTF
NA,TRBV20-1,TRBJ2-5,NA,TGCAGTGCTAGTTTGGCAGCGAGCGCGGAGACCCAGTACTTC,CSASLAASAETQYF
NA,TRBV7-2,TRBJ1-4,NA,TGTGCCAGCAGCCAGCCGTGGGAAGGGGGTACAGGAAAACTGTTTTTT,CASSQPWEGGTGKLFF
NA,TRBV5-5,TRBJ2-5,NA,TGTGCCAGCAGCGTCGACAGCCGAGAGACCCAGTACTTC,CASSVDSRETQYF
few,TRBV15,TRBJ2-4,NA,TGTGCCACCAGCCGACCACTGGGACGGAAAAACATTCAGTACTTC,CATSRPLGRKNIQYF
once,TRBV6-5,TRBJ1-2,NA,TGTGCCAGCAGTTACGGGGAGGGAAGTATCAATGGCTACACCTTC,CASSYGEGSINGYTF
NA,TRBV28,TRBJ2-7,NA,TGTGCCAGCAAACGGTCCAGTTACGAGCAGTACTTC,CASKRSSYEQYF
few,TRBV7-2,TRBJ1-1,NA,TGTGCCAGCAGCTTAACGGCAGGGGTGAACACTGAAGCTTTCTTT,CASSLTAGVNTEAFF
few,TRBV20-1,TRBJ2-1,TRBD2,TGCAGTGCCCTAACGGCCACTAGCGGGGGGGCCGATGAGCAGTTCTTC,CSALTATSGGADEQFF
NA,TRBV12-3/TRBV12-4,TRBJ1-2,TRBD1,TGTGCCAGCAGCATTAATCGACAGGGCTATGGCTACACCTTC,CASSINRQGYGYTF
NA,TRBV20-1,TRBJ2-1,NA,TGCAGTGGCTTATCACGTAGTCAGGGAAGATACAATGAGCAGTTCTTC,CSGLSRSQGRYNEQFF
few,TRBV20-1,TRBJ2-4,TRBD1,TGCAGTGCCACGGGACAGAGCAAAAACATTCAGTACTTC,CSATGQSKNIQYF
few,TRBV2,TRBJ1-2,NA,TGTGCCAGCATGGGCAGCGCTTATGGCTACACCTTC,CASMGSAYGYTF
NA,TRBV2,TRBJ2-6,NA,TGTGCCAGCAGATTGACAGGACGTAGTGGGGCCAACGTCCTGACTTTC,CASRLTGRSGANVLTF
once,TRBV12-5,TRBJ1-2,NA,TGTGCTAGCCTCCCAGGGGACTATGGCTACACCTTC,CASLPGDYGYTF
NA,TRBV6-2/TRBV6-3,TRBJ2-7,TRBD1,TGTGCCAGCAGTTACGGACAGGTACGCGAGCAGTACTTC,CASSYGQVREQYF
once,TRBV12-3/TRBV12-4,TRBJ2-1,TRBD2,TGTGCCAGCAGTCGGACTAGCGGGGGGGCGGTAACAGAGACCCAGTTCTTC,CASSRTSGGAVTETQFF
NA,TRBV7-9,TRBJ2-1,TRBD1,TGTGCCAGCAGCTGGGACAGGACAGGGGACAATGAGCGGTTCTTC,CASSWDRTGDNERFF
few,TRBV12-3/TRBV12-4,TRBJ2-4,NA,TGTGCCAGCGGGGGGGCTTGGGAGCAGTACTTC,CASGGAWEQYF
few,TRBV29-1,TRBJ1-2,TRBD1,TGCAGCGTTATTGCAGGGGGTAACTATGGCTACACCTTC,CSVIAGGNYGYTF
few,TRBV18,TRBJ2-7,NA,TGTGCCGGCTCACCAAACGGACAATCCTACGAGCAGTACTTC,CAGSPNGQSYEQYF
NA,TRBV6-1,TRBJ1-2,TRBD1,TGTGCCAGCAGTCATCCGACAGGGGTTCTCTATGGCTACACCTTC,CASSHPTGVLYGYTF
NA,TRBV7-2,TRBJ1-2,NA,TGTGCCAGCAGCTTAGGGGGTGACCGCTATGGCTACACCTTC,CASSLGGDRYGYTF
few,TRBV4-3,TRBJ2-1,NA,TGCGCCAGCAGCCAAGATTGGCGGCCCACCGGCACCTACAATGAGCAGTTCTTC,CASSQDWRPTGTYNEQFF
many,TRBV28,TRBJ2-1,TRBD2,TGTGCCAGCCCGTGGCGGGGGAGCTCCTACAATGAGCAGTTCTTC,CASPWRGSSYNEQFF
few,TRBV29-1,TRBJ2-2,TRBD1,TGCAGCGCCGCCCGGGACAGGGACGAGCTGTTTTTT,CSAARDRDELFF
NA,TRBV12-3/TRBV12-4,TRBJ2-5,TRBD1,TGTGCCAGCAGTCCACAGGGGAGAGGGACCCAGTACTTC,CASSPQGRGTQYF
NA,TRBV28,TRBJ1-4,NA,TGTGCCAGCAGTTTTTCAGGGTTGGGTGAAAAACTGTTTTTT,CASSFSGLGEKLFF
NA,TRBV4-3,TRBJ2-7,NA,TGCGCCAGCAGCCAATTTAGGGGGGCCGAAAGAGACGAGCAGTACTTC,CASSQFRGAERDEQYF
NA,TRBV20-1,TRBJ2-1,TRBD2,TGCAGTGCCAAAAGACTAGCGGGGGGTCACAATGAGCAGTTCTTC,CSAKRLAGGHNEQFF
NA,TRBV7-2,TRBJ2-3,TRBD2,TGTGCCAGCAGCTCCCGGACTAGCGGGGGGTATTCAGATACGCAGTATTTT,CASSSRTSGGYSDTQYF
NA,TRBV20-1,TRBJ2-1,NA,TGCAGTGCTAGAGACCGGACTGGCTTCAAGGAGCAGTTCTTC,CSARDRTGFKEQFF
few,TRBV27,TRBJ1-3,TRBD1,TGTGCCAGCAGTCTCGGGACAGGGCCTGGAAACACCATATATTTT,CASSLGTGPGNTIYF
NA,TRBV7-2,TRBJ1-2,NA,TGTGCCAGCGGCTTAGTTACCTATGGCTACACCTTC,CASGLVTYGYTF
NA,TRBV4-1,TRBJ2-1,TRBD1,TGCGCCAGCAGCCCATTGGGGACAGGGTACGAGCAGTTCTTC,CASSPLGTGYEQFF
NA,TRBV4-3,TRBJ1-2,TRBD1,TGCGCCAGCAGCCATACCGGACAGGCCTCATATGGCTACACCTTC,CASSHTGQASYGYTF
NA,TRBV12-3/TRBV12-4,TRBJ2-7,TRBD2,TGTGCCAGCAAAGAAGCGGGGGGGACCTACGAGCAGTACTTC,CASKEAGGTYEQYF
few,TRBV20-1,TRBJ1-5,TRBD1,TGCAGTGCTAGAGGGGGCGGGACAGGGGAAACTAGCAATCAGCCCCAGCATTTT,CSARGGGTGETSNQPQHF
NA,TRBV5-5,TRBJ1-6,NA,TGTGCCAGCAGCGCCCTTTCAAGGACAGAGTACTATAATTCACCCCTCCACTTT,CASSALSRTEYYNSPLHF
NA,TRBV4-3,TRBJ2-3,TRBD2,TGCGCCAGCAGCCAATTTAGCGGGGAGGCTGGAGATACGCAGTATTTT,CASSQFSGEAGDTQYF
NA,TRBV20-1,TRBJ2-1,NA,TGCAGTGCTAGAGGGGTCTACAATGAGCAGTTCTTC,CSARGVYNEQFF